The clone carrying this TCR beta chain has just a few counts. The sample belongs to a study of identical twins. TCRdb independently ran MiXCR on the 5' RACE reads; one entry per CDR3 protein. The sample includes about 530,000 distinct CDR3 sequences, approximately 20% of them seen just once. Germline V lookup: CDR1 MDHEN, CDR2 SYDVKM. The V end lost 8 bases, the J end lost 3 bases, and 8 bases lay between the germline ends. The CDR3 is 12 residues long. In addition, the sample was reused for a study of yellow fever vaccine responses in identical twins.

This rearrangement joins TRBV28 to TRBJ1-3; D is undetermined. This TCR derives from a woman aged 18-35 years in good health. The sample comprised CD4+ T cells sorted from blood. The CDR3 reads CASGLGGNTIYF. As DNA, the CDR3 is TGTGCCAGCGGACTGGGTGGAAACACCATATATTTT.